A single sample gave rise to the 28 T cell receptor beta chains below, sequenced in a study of T cell responses to AZD1222 COVID-19 vaccine. Clones were sequenced by immunoSEQ multiplex PCR, and TCRdb holds only the in-frame ones, with some missing. The table has some 110,000 clones, about 87% seen once. Sequences were derived from peripheral blood, sampled on day 0 of AZD1222 vaccination. The receptors here all came from an adult in good health.

This chain connects TRBV12-3 or TRBV12-4 to TRBJ1-1; 7 bases line up with TRBD1. With 5 bases clipped from V and 5 bases from J, the junction kept 5 bases outside the gene matches. This CDR3 comprises 13 residues. The CDR3 DNA sequence: TGTGCCAGCAGTCGGAACAGGGGTACTGAAGCTTTCTTT. Translated: CASSRNRGTEAFF.

The CDR3 protein is CASSPRGGKTFF. CDR3 in DNA: TGTGCCAGTAGCCCGCGGGGAGGGAAAACTTTCTTT. This chain connects TRBV19 to TRBJ1-1, with D unresolved. This CDR3 spans 12 amino acids. Trimming stripped 6 bases from V and 12 bases from J, with 17 bases between. Germline V gene lookup returns CDR1 LNHDA and CDR2 SQIVND (reference sequence).

This clone has a single count. This sequence joins TRBV29-1 and TRBJ2-2; a weak D match, TRBD1 (6 bases). CDR3 length equals 15 residues. V gave up 6 bases and J gave up 0 bases, with 14 bases separating them. Germline loops: CDR1 SQVTM, CDR2 ANQGSEA. CDR3 bases: TGCAGCGTCGTCGGACAGTGGACGAACACCGGGGAGCTGTTTTTT. The encoded protein is CSVVGQWTNTGELFF.

CDR3: CASSLGTGNEQFF. In DNA, the CDR3 is TGCGCCAGCAGCTTGGGAACAGGGAATGAGCAGTTCTTC. V usage is TRBV5-1 and J usage is TRBJ2-1, with D perhaps TRBD1 (6 bases). With 0 bases removed from V and 7 bases from J, the gap between germline ends came to 8 bases. The CDR3 runs to 13 residues. Per germline, CDR1 SGHRS and CDR2 YFSETQ.

The CDR3 spells CASSLTWTQYF. The CDR3 nucleotides read TGTGCCAGCAGCTTAACATGGACCCAGTACTTC. The J gene is TRBJ2-5, the V gene TRBV7-8; no reliable D call. Trimming cost V 2 bases and J 7 bases, with 5 bases left between them. CDR1 is SGHVS, CDR2 FQNEAQ, per germline. The CDR3 contains 11 residues.

This chain uses TRBV25-1 with TRBJ1-2; D gene uncertain. Per the germline V gene, CDR1 is MGHDK and CDR2 is SYGVNS. The germline V and J ends were trimmed by 6 bases and 2 bases, with 13 bases remaining between them. There are 14 residues in the CDR3. The CDR3: CASSLGDGNYGYTF. CDR3 nucleotides: TGTGCCAGCAGCCTCGGTGACGGGAACTATGGCTACACCTTC.

This clone appeared once. This chain links TRBV5-1 with TRBJ2-1, with 10 bases identical to TRBD1. V dropped 4 bases and J dropped 3; count of bases not matched to a gene: 7. The CDR3 covers 16 residues. Looked up from germline, CDR1 is SGHRS and CDR2 is YFSETQ. The CDR3 protein is CASSKGTGDIYNEQFF. The DNA of the CDR3 is TGCGCCAGCAGCAAAGGGACAGGGGATATCTACAATGAGCAGTTCTTC.

This clone was detected only once. The rearrangement uses TRBV24-1 and TRBJ1-6, with D possibly being TRBD1 (5 bases). Between the trimmed V and J ends, which lost 2 bases and 10 bases, there was a span of 11 bases. The length of the CDR3 is 14 residues. The germline CDR1 and CDR2 sequences are KGHDR and SFDVKD. In DNA, the CDR3 is TGTGCCACCAGTGATTCCCAGGGTCACTCACCCCTCCACTTT. Its translation: CATSDSQGHSPLHF.

The genes are TRBV4-2 and TRBJ2-1; 9 positions match TRBD1. Germline V gene lookup returns CDR1 LGHNA and CDR2 YNFKEQ. CDR3 length equals 15 residues. Trimming took 0 bases from V and 3 from J; bases not matched to a gene: 0. CDR3 loop: CASSQEGQGYNEQFF. In DNA, the CDR3 is TGTGCCAGCAGCCAAGAGGGACAGGGCTACAATGAGCAGTTCTTC.

This clone was observed a handful of times. V gene TRBV19 combines with J gene TRBJ1-2, with D possibly matching TRBD1 (5 bases). CDR1 is LNHDA and CDR2 is SQIVND in the germline V gene (reference sequence). This CDR3 spans 14 amino acids. The V gene lost 0 bases and the J gene lost 2 bases, with 7 bases spanning the gap. Here the CDR3 DNA reads TGTGCCAGTAGTATAGATCAGGGAAACTATGGCTACACCTTC. It codes for CASSIDQGNYGYTF.

The chain carries TRBV19 and TRBJ2-5; D possibly matches TRBD1 or TRBD2 (5 bases each). Between the trimmed V and J ends, which lost 0 bases and 5 bases, there was a span of 13 bases. From germline, CDR1 is LNHDA and CDR2 SQIVND (reference sequence). The CDR3 spans 15 residues. CDR3 sequence: CASSIDRARRETQYF. Written as DNA, the CDR3 is TGTGCCAGTAGTATAGACAGGGCCAGGAGGGAGACCCAGTACTTC. Filled out from reference TRBV19 and TRBJ2-5, the complete variable domain reads DGGITQSPKYLFRKEGQNVTLSCEQNLNHDAMYWYRQDPGQGLRLIYYSQIVNDFQKGDIAEGYSVSREKKESFPLTVTSAQKNPTAFYLCASSIDRARRETQYFGPGTRLLVL.

The chain has TRBV25-1 and TRBJ2-7; 7 bases are shared with TRBD2. The CDR3 has 14 residues. Trimming took 5 bases from V and 3 from J; bases not matched to a gene: 7. Germline CDR1 MGHDK, CDR2 SYGVNS. The CDR3 is CASSPRAGDYEQYF. The CDR3 coding sequence is TGTGCCAGCAGTCCCAGGGCGGGGGACTACGAGCAGTACTTC.

The chain uses TRBV2 and TRBJ1-5; D remains ambiguous. V gave up 5 bases and J gave up 4 bases, with 9 bases separating them. This CDR3 has 13 amino acids. CDR1 SNHLY and CDR2 FYNNEI come from the germline V gene. The CDR3 region is CASSSNVNQPQHF. The CDR3 DNA reads as TGTGCCAGCAGTTCAAACGTAAATCAGCCCCAGCATTTT.

The chain carries TRBV18 and TRBJ1-1, with a weak D call TRBD1 (6 bases). The CDR3 loop spans 15 amino acids. Germline loops: CDR1 KGHSH, CDR2 LQKENI. V dropped 3 bases and J dropped 1 base, with 12 bases sitting between them. CDR3 sequence (DNA): TGTGCCAGCTCACCCCCGGGGGCTTGGAACACTGAAGCTTTCTTT. It codes for CASSPPGAWNTEAFF.

CDR3 DNA: TGTGCCAGCAGCTTAGGTACCTACAATGAGCAGTTCTTC. As protein: CASSLGTYNEQFF. The chain has TRBV11-3 and TRBJ2-1, with unresolved D. The germline V and J ends were trimmed by 1 base and 2 bases, with 3 bases remaining between them. This CDR3 is 13 amino acids long. The germline gives CDR1 SGHNT, CDR2 YENEEA.

The rearrangement links TRBV5-7 to TRBJ2-3; no clear D gene. TRBV5-7 is reported as an ORF; its role is uncertain. The CDR3 consists of 11 residues. V lost 4 bases and J lost 9, with 9 bases in between. The CDR3 here is CASSPPYTQYF. CDR3 in DNA: TGTGCCAGCAGCCCGCCGTACACGCAGTATTTT.

The gene calls are TRBV9 and TRBJ1-6; no firm D call. The CDR3 runs to 14 residues. Germline assignment: CDR1 SGDLS and CDR2 YYNGEE. V lost 0 bases to trimming and J lost 6 bases, with 7 bases between them. The CDR3 bases are TGTGCCAGCAGCGTAGCGGACGTTAATTCACCCCTCCACTTT. It encodes CASSVADVNSPLHF.

This rearrangement joins TRBV28 to TRBJ2-7; 11 bases are a match to TRBD1. From germline, CDR1 is MDHEN and CDR2 SYDVKM. The CDR3 runs to 16 residues. Trimming took 7 bases from V and 3 from J; bases not matched to a gene: 11. The CDR3 bases are TGTGCCAGCATCTTACCCTCTGGGACAGGGGGCTACGAGCAGTACTTC. This encodes CASILPSGTGGYEQYF. Filled out from reference TRBV28 and TRBJ2-7, the complete variable domain reads DVKVTQSSRYLVKRTGEKVFLECVQDMDHENMFWYRQDPGLGLRLIYFSYDVKMKEKGDIPEGYSVSREKKERFSLILESASTNQTSMYLCASILPSGTGGYEQYFGPGTRLTVT.

V gene TRBV27 combines with J gene TRBJ1-2; no clear D. V was clipped by 5 bases and J by 7 bases, with 11 bases between them. Germline lookup yields CDR1 MNHEY and CDR2 SMNVEV (reference sequence). CDR3 size: 12 residues. Written as DNA, the CDR3 is TGTGCCAGCAGTCCGGGGAGGAGTGGCTACACCTTC. Amino acids: CASSPGRSGYTF.

CDR3 sequence: CASSLLSNTEAFF. The CDR3 DNA reads TGTGCCAGCAGCTTGCTCTCGAACACTGAAGCTTTCTTT. The rearrangement links TRBV5-8 to TRBJ1-1; no definite D call. The CDR3 is 13 amino acids. The V and J ends lost 1 base and 1 base respectively, with 5 bases between them. The germline V gene encodes CDR1 SGHTS and CDR2 YDEGEE. The full variable domain, rest sourced from reference TRBV5-8 and TRBJ1-1, is EAGVTQSPTHLIKTRGQQATLRCSPISGHTSVYWYQQALGLGLQFLLWYDEGEERNRGNFPPRFSGRQFPNYSSELNVNALELEDSALYLCASSLLSNTEAFFGQGTRLTVV.

The DNA for the CDR3 is TGTGCCACCAGTGGCCCCGGGAGGCCCGCAGATACGCAGTATTTT. This codes for CATSGPGRPADTQYF. The V and J genes are TRBV24-1 and TRBJ2-3, with 7 bases lining up with TRBD2. Losses at the gene ends were 5 bases for V and 4 bases for J; bases not matched to a gene: 8. The CDR3 sequence is 15 residues long. Germline CDR1 reads KGHDR; CDR2 reads SFDVKD.

The chain couples TRBV4-2 to TRBJ2-6; 10 bases are shared with TRBD2. Losses at the gene ends were 0 bases for V and 2 bases for J; bases not matched to a gene: 1. CDR1 is LGHNA, CDR2 YNFKEQ, per germline. The CDR3 totals 17 residues. The CDR3 sequence: CASSQDLAGAGANVLTF. The CDR3 DNA reads TGTGCCAGCAGCCAAGATCTAGCGGGGGCTGGGGCCAACGTCCTGACTTTC.

The chain joins TRBV28 to TRBJ2-7; 7 bases align to TRBD2. The germline CDR1 and CDR2 sequences are MDHEN and SYDVKM. J was trimmed by 5 bases and V by 6 bases; bases with no gene match: 10. There are 14 residues in the CDR3. CDR3 bases: TGTGCCAGCAGCCCCCCAGCGGGACGGAACGAGCAGTACTTC. The encoded protein is CASSPPAGRNEQYF.

The V gene is TRBV5-5, the J gene TRBJ2-1, with 8 bases lining up with TRBD1. V shed 5 bases and J 15 bases; nucleotides not matched to a gene: 7. CDR1 and CDR2 from the germline V gene are SGHKS and YYEKEE (reference sequence). CDR3 length: 11 residues. CDR3 residues: CASSTSGGPFF. In DNA form, the CDR3 reads TGTGCCAGCAGTACTTCAGGGGGCCCGTTCTTC.

The gene calls are TRBV11-2 and TRBJ2-1, with D uncertain. This CDR3 comprises 14 residues. CDR1 is SGHAT and CDR2 is FQNNGV in the germline V gene. V lost 1 base and J lost 8, with 12 bases in between. The CDR3 nucleotides are TGTGCCAGCAGCTTAGCTTATGTAGTGGATGAGCAGTTCTTC. Its protein is CASSLAYVVDEQFF.

The chain carries TRBV5-1 and TRBJ2-5; D is unresolved. The length of the CDR3 is 15 residues. Germline lookup yields CDR1 SGHRS and CDR2 YFSETQ. The V gene lost 1 base and the J gene lost 2 bases, with 12 bases spanning the gap. DNA of the CDR3: TGCGCCAGCAGCTTGACCGGGTTTCGGCAAGAGACCCAGTACTTC. This sequence encodes CASSLTGFRQETQYF.

The chain recombines TRBV29-1 with TRBJ2-1, with 12 bases aligning to TRBD2. The V gene end was trimmed by 7 bases and the J gene end by 7 bases; junction bases not matched to a gene: 5. From germline, CDR1 is SQVTM and CDR2 ANQGSEA. The CDR3 covers 13 residues. The CDR3 DNA reads as TGCAGCGGAGAGCTAGCGGGGGGGAATGAGCAGTTCTTC. Translated: CSGELAGGNEQFF.

V gene TRBV27 combines with J gene TRBJ2-5; perhaps TRBD2 as D (6 bases). CDR1 is MNHEY and CDR2 is SMNVEV in the germline V gene (reference sequence). The CDR3 loop spans 13 amino acids. Trimming pared 6 bases from V and 5 bases from J, leaving 13 bases between. The CDR3 nucleotides read TGTGCCAGCAGGTATTGGGCGGGGGAGACCCAGTACTTC. Translation: CASRYWAGETQYF.